This T cell receptor beta chain was recovered during a study of cytomegalovirus exposure and HLA in healthy donors. As for the study in general: Within the Caucasian-associated ancestry cluster were about 81% of the approximately 400 genotyped donors.

CDR3 length equals 15 residues. Germline assignment: CDR1 PRHDT and CDR2 FYEKMQ (reference sequence). As to this clone: The junction does not match germline at one end; this may be a read error.

PCR involved 60 Vbeta and 13 Jbeta primers. Sequencing was performed with immunoSEQ multiplex PCR; in TCRdb, only in-frame clones are kept and a portion is missing. The sample totals around 210,000 clones. The clonotype comes from a woman under 40 in good health and CMV-seropositive. The sequenced sample consisted of PBMCs. The chain combines TRBV13 with TRBJ1-1; TRBD1 matches 8 bases. The CDR3 sequence: CAGSPTGGMNTEAFF. DNA for the CDR3: TGTGCCGGCAGCCCAACAGGGGGAATGAACACTGAAGCTTTCTTT.